The text below deals with one T cell receptor (beta chain). Its antigen is still unknown. This sample was included in a study of OX40 agonist ivuxolimab in advanced cancers. About the research overall: Participants, 70% to 90% male, averaged around 60 years of age, ranging from roughly 20 to 85. Study observations and caveats: Some of the nonresponding patients also showed low levels of normalized T-cell clonal expansion. CD4+ and CD8+ T cells in blood underwent clonal expansion by week 6 at 0.1 to 3.0 mg/kg.

Sequenced by immunoSEQ multiplex PCR; TCRdb stores in-frame clones only, minus some. The sample lists about 46,000 clones, 70% to 90% occurring once. Germline V gene lookup returns CDR1 SGHTA and CDR2 FQGTGA. This CDR3 is built from 14 residues. Germline trimming cut 5 bases from V and 4 bases from J; bases unmatched to any gene: 5. The sequence was obtained from an adult with an advanced solid tumor such as melanoma, head and neck, liver or kidney cancer. Sample: CD4+ or CD8+ T cells sorted from blood, taken in a trial of the OX40 agonist ivuxolimab. This chain connects TRBV7-3 to TRBJ2-1; 7 bases line up with TRBD1. DNA for the CDR3: TGTGCCAGCAGCGAATCGGGACAGTACAATGAGCAGTTCTTC. Its translation: CASSESGQYNEQFF.